Described below is a single TCR beta chain sequence and its context. Its antigen is unknown. Trimming at V came to 0 bases and at J to 0 bases, leaving 6 bases not matched to a gene. Germline assignment: CDR1 MNHEY and CDR2 SVGAGI. The CDR3 extends over 19 amino acids. TCRdb redid the calling of the reads with MiXCR, one entry per CDR3 protein. The sample consists of roughly 630,000 distinct CDR3 sequences, approximately 24% of them appearing once. This record belongs to a study of T cell repertoires in cytomegalovirus infection. The wider study: Indications came from public TCR beta signatures; they pointed to CMV infection and to a matching HLA type.

Study-wide findings and caveats: Cumulative public TCR beta family frequency identified CMV carriers with the relevant HLA. The ex vivo response was dominated by HLA-C-restricted CMV-specific TCR beta clonotypes.

The V gene is TRBV6-5, the J gene TRBJ2-6; 9 bases are a match to TRBD1. The sequenced sample consisted of CD8+ T cells from PBMCs. This receptor was identified in a human donor in good health (CMV status not recorded). Some clones in this sample may be carry-over from other donors' samples. CDR3: CASSYSRDRALSGANVLTF. The DNA of the CDR3 is TGTGCCAGCAGTTACTCGCGGGACAGGGCCCTCTCTGGGGCCAACGTCCTGACTTTC.